The entry below gives a single T cell receptor beta chain sequence along with its context. Antigen specificity is unknown. V shed 0 bases and J shed 6 bases, with 11 bases lying between them. The CDR3 loop spans 13 amino acids. Germline loops: CDR1 DFQATT, CDR2 SNEGSKA (reference sequence). This entry belongs to a study of metastatic and nonmetastatic thyroid tumors. Overall study context: The study looked at repertoires side by side in blood and in tumor or nodule tissue from malignant and benign thyroid patients.

All patients reached thyroid surgery having received no treatment beforehand. General observations from the study: Significantly greater TCR beta diversity was reportedly found in malignant thyroid tumors than in benign nodules (in blood and tumor).

Authors' analysis steps: A classifier of distant metastasis in papillary thyroid cancer was built from CDR3 differences (across clinicopathological groups). Using MiXCR, TCRdb reanalyzed the PCR reads. These V and J calls derive from TCRdb rather than the authors' analysis. The data contain over 4,500 clones, approximately 32% of them seen just once; the ten biggest clones take up 20% to 30%. Sequencing was done on a sample of adjacent normal tissue. The TCR was taken from a female donor with papillary thyroid cancer or a benign thyroid nodule (not recorded which). Some clones in this sample may be carry-over from other donors' samples. The V call is TRBV20-1, the J call TRBJ1-1; unclear D gene. The CDR3 coding sequence is TGCAGTGCTAGAGATTTACAGTACCCTGAAGCTTTCTTT. Translating it yields CSARDLQYPEAFF.